This is a list of T cell receptor beta chains from one sample in a study of T cell responses to AZD1222 COVID-19 vaccine. TCRdb's copy holds only in-frame clones and misses some; the assay was immunoSEQ multiplex PCR. Of fewer than 95,000 clones detected, about 89% appear once; the ten largest clones hold just over 5.5%. The sequencing here drew on peripheral blood, taken 28 days after the second AZD1222 dose. The receptors derive from an adult who received the AZD1222 COVID-19 vaccine. Each CDR3 is given with its conserved first and last residue. The order of the fields is CDR3 length, J gene, V gene, CDR3 protein.

cdr3_length: 14; j_call: TRBJ2-2; v_call: TRBV6-5; cdr3_aa: CASTMGRGPGELFF
cdr3_length: 20; j_call: TRBJ2-1; v_call: TRBV6-1; cdr3_aa: CASSEARLAGAILNYNEQFF
cdr3_length: 18; j_call: TRBJ1-1; v_call: TRBV6-1; cdr3_aa: CASSENFGFTGGGTEAFF
cdr3_length: 14; j_call: TRBJ1-1; v_call: TRBV9; cdr3_aa: CASSLQVGDTEAFF
cdr3_length: 13; j_call: TRBJ1-2; v_call: TRBV24-1; cdr3_aa: CATSDSGHYGYTF
cdr3_length: 18; j_call: TRBJ2-5; v_call: TRBV9; cdr3_aa: CASSAGVYRPGRLETQYF
cdr3_length: 16; j_call: TRBJ1-1; v_call: TRBV2; cdr3_aa: CASSERSTGWDTEAFF
cdr3_length: 11; j_call: TRBJ2-3; v_call: TRBV30; cdr3_aa: CAWSVRRSQYF
cdr3_length: 14; j_call: TRBJ1-1; v_call: TRBV28; cdr3_aa: CASRPPGTNTEAFF
cdr3_length: 14; j_call: TRBJ2-3; v_call: TRBV19; cdr3_aa: CASSMGVRADTQYF
cdr3_length: 16; j_call: TRBJ1-2; v_call: TRBV9; cdr3_aa: CASSTNRQGAGYGYTF
cdr3_length: 12; j_call: TRBJ1-1; v_call: TRBV10-1; cdr3_aa: CASSDYNTEAFF
cdr3_length: 17; j_call: TRBJ2-6; v_call: TRBV3-1/TRBV3-2; cdr3_aa: CASSQAGEGAGANVLTF
cdr3_length: 13; j_call: TRBJ1-2; v_call: TRBV2; cdr3_aa: CASCRNEGDGYTF
cdr3_length: 16; j_call: TRBJ2-5; v_call: TRBV18; cdr3_aa: CASSPPSRALGETQYF
cdr3_length: 13; j_call: TRBJ1-1; v_call: TRBV29-1; cdr3_aa: CSARQGLNTEAFF
cdr3_length: 14; j_call: TRBJ2-7; v_call: TRBV5-6; cdr3_aa: CASSLGLDAGEQYF
cdr3_length: 15; j_call: TRBJ2-7; v_call: TRBV5-8; cdr3_aa: CASSLQGTGLYEQYF
cdr3_length: 13; j_call: TRBJ1-1; v_call: TRBV9; cdr3_aa: CASSVAGTGEAFF
cdr3_length: 13; j_call: TRBJ1-4; v_call: TRBV2; cdr3_aa: CASWGVGDEKLFF